The clone carrying this TCR beta chain was seen a handful of times. These data are taken from a study of identical twins' blood T cells. Germline CDR1 and CDR2: MNHNY and SVGAGI (reference sequence). V shed 5 bases and J shed 1 base, with 11 bases lying between them. This CDR3 is 14 amino acids long. Using its own MiXCR run on the 5' RACE reads, TCRdb lists one record per CDR3 protein. The sample records hundreds of thousands of distinct CDR3 sequences, over 25% being singletons. This receptor was identified in a woman aged 18 to 55 in good health. The gene calls are TRBV6-6 and TRBJ1-1; no reliable D call. The sequencing sample was made of PBMCs. The CDR3 DNA follows: TGTGCCAGCAGTGCCGGTGGCTCGAACACTGAAGCTTTCTTT. Translated: CASSAGGSNTEAFF.